These 14 T cell receptor beta chains originate from one sample sequenced in a study of T-cell memory formation after mild COVID-19. TCRdb re-called the 5' RACE reads through MiXCR, storing one row per CDR3 protein. The sample contains hundreds of thousands of distinct CDR3 sequences, about 20% of which appear only once. Sequenced input: PBMCs or a T cell subset sorted from them (not recorded which). The receptors come from an adult woman who had mild COVID-19 (a few samples of this study predate the infection). Cell type and time point are not known.

The CDR3 DNA sequence: TGTGCCTGGGTCCCGGGACAGGGGGCCGGTGAGCAGTACTTC. Translated: CAWVPGQGAGEQYF. This chain uses TRBV30 with TRBJ2-7; TRBD1 aligns across 12 bases. Looked up from germline, CDR1 is GTSNPN and CDR2 is SVGIG (reference sequence). With V trimmed by 5 bases and J by 7 bases, 9 bases remained unmatched. The CDR3 is made up of 14 amino acids.

Only a few counts were recorded for this clonotype. The chain carries TRBV7-8 and TRBJ1-1, with a tentative D call TRBD1 (6 bases). Trimming removed 0 bases from V and 3 bases from J, with 14 bases in between. Germline V gene data show CDR1 as SGHVS and CDR2 as FQNEAQ. This CDR3 is 16 amino acids long. DNA for the CDR3: TGTGCCAGCAGCTTAGCGCGGAGGTCAGGGGACACTGAAGCTTTCTTT. It encodes CASSLARRSGDTEAFF.

The CDR3 reads CASSPPLGQGATGELFF. CDR3 nucleotides: TGTGCCAGCTCACCCCCACTGGGACAGGGGGCCACCGGGGAGCTGTTTTTT. The V call is TRBV18, the J call TRBJ2-2; 12 positions agree with TRBD1. Per the germline V gene, CDR1 is KGHSH and CDR2 is LQKENI. The CDR3 runs 17 residues. V shed 3 bases, J shed 4 bases, and the junction held 6 bases outside the gene matches.

This clonotype has a handful of counts. The genes are TRBV6-1 and TRBJ1-2, with D maybe TRBD1 (5 bases). The germline gives CDR1 MNHNS, CDR2 SASEGT. V shed 11 bases and J shed 4 bases, with 29 bases lying between them. The CDR3 spans 17 residues. The CDR3 bases are TGTGCCGGGAGGATGACAGCACGATCCGTCGGTTCCTATGGCTACACCTTC. This gives the protein CAGRMTARSVGSYGYTF.

V usage is TRBV6-2 or TRBV6-3 and J usage is TRBJ2-5; 8 nucleotides align to TRBD1. V lost 2 bases, J lost 5 bases, and 7 bases stayed unmatched. This CDR3 spans 15 amino acids. Germline V gene data show CDR1 as MNHEY and CDR2 as SVGEGT. DNA for the CDR3: TGTGCCAGCAGTTACCTGGACAGGGAGTGGGAGACCCAGTACTTC. It is translated as CASSYLDREWETQYF.

The V call is TRBV12-3 or TRBV12-4, the J call TRBJ1-1; no reliable D call. CDR3 length: 14 residues. V was trimmed by 5 bases and J by 3 bases, leaving 13 bases between them. The CDR3 DNA is TGTGCCAGCAGTCCCGAGATAGGCGACACTGAAGCTTTCTTT. Amino acids: CASSPEIGDTEAFF.

A few counts support this clonotype. The chain carries TRBV12-5 and TRBJ1-1; TRBD1 matches at 9 bases. There are 15 residues in the CDR3. V gave up 6 bases and J gave up 1 base; unmatched junction bases: 6. Germline V lookup: CDR1 LGHNT, CDR2 FRNRAP. This chain's CDR3 is CASGLQGAGNTEAFF. The CDR3 bases are TGTGCTAGTGGCCTACAGGGGGCAGGGAACACTGAAGCTTTCTTT.

The V call is TRBV3-1, the J call TRBJ2-3; D not certain. This CDR3 region has 11 residues. Germline V gene sequence: CDR1 LGHDT, CDR2 YNNKEL (reference sequence). V was pared by 3 bases and J by 5 bases, with 3 bases between. Here the CDR3 DNA reads TGTGCCAGCAGCCATGGAGATACGCAGTATTTT. Its translation is CASSHGDTQYF.

This chain links TRBV6-2 or TRBV6-3 with TRBJ2-7; D unclear. Looked up from germline, CDR1 is MNHEY and CDR2 is SVGEGT. V lost 5 bases to trimming and J lost 3 bases, with 5 bases between them. The CDR3 runs 11 residues. The CDR3: CASSHNYEQYF. CDR3 coding DNA: TGTGCCAGCAGTCATAACTACGAGCAGTACTTC.

This clonotype has only a few counts. The rearrangement uses TRBV24-1 and TRBJ2-1; D not certain. CDR3 length: 12 residues. Germline V gene sequence: CDR1 KGHDR, CDR2 SFDVKD. The V end lost 9 bases, the J end lost 6 bases, and 11 bases lay between the germline ends. CDR3 DNA: TGTGCCACCGGTTCTCTCTTCAATGAGCAGTTCTTC. Its protein is CATGSLFNEQFF.

The chain uses TRBV6-2 or TRBV6-3 and TRBJ2-3; 8 bases line up with TRBD2. Germline V gene lookup returns CDR1 MNHEY and CDR2 SVGEGT. J lost 13 bases, V lost 7 bases, and 7 bases had no gene match. This CDR3 has 11 residues. CDR3 coding DNA: TGTGCCAGCACCTCAGCGGGGGCGGAGTATTTT. Residues: CASTSAGAEYF.

This clonotype was picked up a small number of times. This rearrangement joins TRBV5-1 to TRBJ2-7; 7 nucleotides agree with TRBD1. With 7 bases clipped from V and 2 bases from J, the junction kept 0 bases outside the gene matches. Looked up from germline, CDR1 is SGHRS and CDR2 is YFSETQ. The CDR3 consists of 11 residues. The CDR3 loop reads CASQGAYEQYF. CDR3 bases: TGCGCCAGCCAGGGGGCCTACGAGCAGTACTTC. Using reference TRBV5-1 and TRBJ2-7 for the parts outside the CDR3, the full variable domain is KAGVTQTPRYLIKTRGQQVTLSCSPISGHRSVSWYQQTPGQGLQFLFEYFSETQRNKGNFPGRFSGRQFSNSRSEMNVSTLELGDSALYLCASQGAYEQYFGPGTRLTVT.

The chain carries TRBV30 and TRBJ2-1; D remains ambiguous. Germline V gives CDR1 GTSNPN, CDR2 SVGIG (reference sequence). V shed 4 bases and J shed 8 bases, with 12 bases lying between them. There are 12 residues in the CDR3. CDR3 sequence reads: CAWNLTPYEQFF. As DNA, the CDR3 is TGTGCCTGGAACCTCACCCCCTATGAGCAGTTCTTC.

The chain joins TRBV2 to TRBJ2-1; TRBD1 matches at 11 bases. V gave up 10 bases and J gave up 8 bases; unmatched junction bases: 10. This CDR3 contains 14 residues. Germline CDR1 reads SNHLY; CDR2 reads FYNNEI. The DNA of the CDR3 is TGTGCCACATGCCGGGACAGGGGGATCTATGAGCAGTTCTTC. Translating gives CATCRDRGIYEQFF.